Below, 16 T cell receptor beta chains from the same sample are listed, as sequenced in a study of CD8+CD57+ T cells in acquired aplastic anemia. Investigators profiled TCR beta VDJ and CDR3 from genomic DNA template. Each CDR3 protein is one row after TCRdb ran MiXCR on the reads. The table lists 350,000 to 450,000 distinct CDR3 sequences, around 72% of them singletons. What was sequenced was sorted CD4+, CD8+, or CD8+CD57+ T cells (not recorded which) from PBMCs. These receptors were taken from a human donor in good health, serving as a control.

The chain carries TRBV20-1 and TRBJ1-1; unclear D gene. CDR3 length: 10 amino acids. Trimming took off 3 bases at V and 6 bases at J, with 5 bases between the two ends. Germline CDR1 reads DFQATT; CDR2 reads SNEGSKA (reference sequence). CDR3 sequence (DNA): TGCAGTGCTAGCGAGGCTGAAGCTTTCTTT. Translation: CSASEAEAFF.

The chain uses TRBV2 and TRBJ2-7; D unclear. Germline values: CDR1 SNHLY, CDR2 FYNNEI. The CDR3 sequence is 13 residues long. The ends were cut back, 2 bases at V and 3 bases at J, with 8 bases in the middle. CDR3 sequence (DNA): TGTGCCAGCAGTGAACGGCGCAGCTACGAGCAGTACGTC. This sequence encodes CASSERRSYEQYV.

This rearrangement joins TRBV5-1 to TRBJ2-1, with no clear D. This CDR3 region has 12 residues. Germline CDR1 and CDR2: SGHRS and YFSETQ. Trimming shortened V by 2 bases and J by 7 bases, and 7 bases separated the two germline ends. The CDR3 loop reads CASSFDGNEQFF. CDR3 coding DNA: TGCGCCAGCAGCTTCGACGGAAATGAGCAGTTCTTC.

This clonotype showed up just once. Lacking the conserved final phenylalanine or tryptophan, this CDR3 likely reflects a read error. It is unclear where the CDR3 begins or ends on the DNA, so no DNA is shown, and the CDR3 is as TCRdb lists it. The V call is TRBV7-8, the J call TRBJ2-7; TRBD1, the table's D call, lacks a check against the DNA. The CDR3 is made up of 13 amino acids, end residues included. Looked up from germline, CDR1 is SGHVS and CDR2 is FQNEAQ. CDR3 sequence: CASSLRLGQGFGY.

This clonotype came up a few times. A much larger clone differs from this one at a single base, so this may be a read error. DNA for the CDR3: TGTGCCAGCACCCGACAGGGGGCCGGTGAAAAACTGCTTTTT. Its translation: CASTRQGAGEKLLF. This rearrangement joins TRBV12-3 or TRBV12-4 to TRBJ1-4, with 10 bases matching TRBD1. This CDR3 spans 14 amino acids.

The chain employs TRBV11-2 and TRBJ1-6; unclear D gene. In germline, CDR1 is SGHAT, CDR2 FQNNGV. This CDR3 region has 13 residues. V lost 5 bases and J lost 11, with 13 bases in between. The CDR3 coding sequence is TGTGCCAGCAGCAAACGGCCAAAGACACCCCTCCACTTT. Translation: CASSKRPKTPLHF. The full variable domain, with the rest looked up from reference TRBV11-2 and TRBJ1-6, is EAGVAQSPRYKIIEKRQSVAFWCNPISGHATLYWYQQILGQGPKLLIQFQNNGVVDDSQLPKDRFSAERLKGVDSTLKIQPAKLEDSAVYLCASSKRPKTPLHFGNGTRLTVT.

This chain uses TRBV9 with TRBJ2-6; D not resolved. Trimming shortened V by 0 bases and J by 8 bases, and 21 bases separated the two germline ends. Germline CDR1 is SGDLS and CDR2 is YYNGEE. CDR3 length: 18 residues. CDR3 loop: CASSVAAGFTSTPNVLTF. CDR3 DNA: TGTGCCAGCAGCGTAGCGGCAGGTTTTACATCTACGCCCAACGTCCTGACTTTC. Based on the CDR3 plus reference TRBV9 and TRBJ2-6, the full variable domain is DSGVTQTPKHLITATGQRVTLRCSPRSGDLSVYWYQQSLDQGLQFLIQYYNGEERAKGNILERFSAQQFPDLHSELNLSSLELGDSALYFCASSVAAGFTSTPNVLTFGAGSRLTVL.

This clonotype was detected only once. V is TRBV9 and J is TRBJ1-6; D is undetermined. CDR1 and CDR2 (germline): SGDLS, YYNGEE. V dropped 6 bases and J dropped 19 bases, with 26 bases sitting between them. This CDR3 contains 14 residues. The CDR3 loop reads CASTPQIPGTQIHF. As DNA, the CDR3 is TGTGCCAGCACCCCGCAGATACCGGGCACACAGATACACTTT.

The J gene is TRBJ2-7, the V gene TRBV5-1; D remains ambiguous. Trimming took 0 bases from V and 9 from J, leaving 13 bases between them. CDR3 length: 13 residues. Germline V lookup: CDR1 SGHRS, CDR2 YFSETQ. The CDR3, as DNA: TGCGCCAGCAGCTTGGCTGCGTCAGGCACGCAGTACTTC. Translated, it gives CASSLAASGTQYF.

Details on this clonotype: A junction end diverges from the germline sequence, so it may reflect a read error. The J gene is TRBJ2-1, the V gene TRBV7-2; no clear D. CDR3 size: 14 residues. Germline V gene sequence: CDR1 SGHTA, CDR2 FQGNSA. CDR3 coding DNA: TGTGCCAGCAGCTTTAGCCTGGATAGGCCAGATACGCAGTTC. Its translation is CASSFSLDRPDTQF.

The chain combines TRBV25-1 with TRBJ1-2, with 11 bases matching TRBD1. J lost 4 bases, V lost 4 bases, and 2 bases had no gene match. Germline V gene sequence: CDR1 MGHDK, CDR2 SYGVNS. The CDR3 loop spans 14 amino acids. CDR3 in amino acids: CASSGGTGGYGYTF. The CDR3 region has the DNA TGTGCCAGCAGTGGGGGGACAGGGGGCTATGGCTACACCTTC.

This rearrangement joins TRBV20-1 to TRBJ1-1, with D hard to call. CDR1 is DFQATT, CDR2 SNEGSKA, per germline (reference sequence). The CDR3 loop spans 14 amino acids. V lost 1 base, J lost 6 bases, and 15 bases lay in between. As DNA, the CDR3 is TGCAGTGCTAGAGGGCCCAGAGCGAGTTCTGAAGCTTTCTTT. Translated: CSARGPRASSEAFF.

The J gene is TRBJ2-6, the V gene TRBV7-6; 7 bases fit TRBD1. The CDR3 runs to 15 residues. The junction had 19 bases not matched to a gene; V was cut back by 5 bases and J by 18 bases. CDR1 is SGHVS, CDR2 FNYEAQ, per germline. The CDR3 bases are TGTGCCAGCAGCCCGACAGGGAGTCACCACCCCCTCCAGACTTTC. It translates to CASSPTGSHHPLQTF.

As concerns this clonotype: Given the absence of the conserved phenylalanine or tryptophan at the CDR3 end, a read error is likely. CDR3 DNA: TGTGCCAGCAGCCCGACTCTAGCGGGAGCGACAGATACGCAGTATCTT. Its protein product is CASSPTLAGATDTQYL. The V call is TRBV13, the J call TRBJ2-3, with TRBD2 matching over 10 bases. V lost 5 bases to trimming and J lost 3 bases; unmatched junction nucleotides: 8. There are 16 residues in the CDR3. The germline V gene encodes CDR1 PRHDT and CDR2 FYEKMQ (reference sequence).

This clonotype was seen ten or more times. CDR3 nucleotides: TGTGCCAGCTCACCAACAGCTGCTAAAGGGGGCTACACCTTC. Amino acids: CASSPTAAKGGYTF. The chain uses TRBV18 and TRBJ1-2, with D uncertain. The germline V and J ends were trimmed by 2 bases and 8 bases, with 15 bases remaining between them. CDR3 length equals 14 residues. CDR1 is KGHSH and CDR2 is LQKENI in the germline V gene. The entire variable domain, with the rest obtained from reference TRBV18 and TRBJ1-2, is as follows: NAGVMQNPRHLVRRRGQEARLRCSPMKGHSHVYWYRQLPEEGLKFMVYLQKENIIDESGMPKERFSAEFPKEGPSILRIQQVVRGDSAAYFCASSPTAAKGGYTFGSGTRLTVV.

This clonotype was counted many times. The chain is built from TRBV25-1 and TRBJ2-1; the D is unclear. V was clipped by 4 bases and J by 13 bases, with 20 bases between them. The CDR3 is 14 residues long. The germline gives CDR1 MGHDK, CDR2 SYGVNS. The CDR3 reads CASSASDAVMYQFF. Written as DNA, the CDR3 is TGTGCCAGCAGTGCATCTGACGCGGTGATGTATCAGTTCTTC. Variable domain in full (rest from reference TRBV25-1 and TRBJ2-1): EADIYQTPRYLVIGTGKKITLECSQTMGHDKMYWYQQDPGMELHLIHYSYGVNSTEKGDLSSESTVSRIRTEHFPLTLESARPSHTSQYLCASSASDAVMYQFFGPGTRLTVL.